The clone carrying this T cell receptor beta chain is a singleton in its sample. The antigen is undetermined. CDR3 length equals 15 residues. CDR1 is SGHDT, CDR2 YYEEEE, per germline. V was shortened by 3 bases and J by 1 base, with 11 bases between the two germline ends. Clones were sequenced by immunoSEQ multiplex PCR, and TCRdb holds only the in-frame ones, with some missing. The sample lists 75,000 to 90,000 clones; 90% to 95% were seen once. This entry comes from a study of T cell responses to AZD1222 COVID-19 vaccine. Study-wide results and caveats: Nearly half of spike-specific TCRs reportedly target unmutated variant regions. Spike regions recognized by vaccine-associated CD4 TCRs spanned the protein, led by 160-218 and 743-854. Donors in the cohort were predominantly white British and more often female, and clonal diversity was possibly underestimated. Seropositive status at baseline applied to only six AZD1222 recipients.

This clonotype was sampled from an adult in good health. The V call is TRBV5-6, the J call TRBJ1-3; D not resolved. Sequenced material: peripheral blood, taken on day 0 of AZD1222 vaccination. As DNA, the CDR3 is TGTGCCAGCAGCTCAACAGCAGGTTCTGGAAACACCATATATTTT. This encodes CASSSTAGSGNTIYF.